The next 26 T cell receptor beta chains were all read from a single sample in a study of T cells in narcolepsy. The data were produced by immunoSEQ multiplex PCR, yet TCRdb's version contains in-frame clones alone and is incomplete. The profile covers about 30,000 clones, with roughly 82% appearing a single time and more than 0.95% taken by the ten largest. Specimen: CD45RA- memory CD4+ T cells from PBMCs. These receptors were collected from a human donor with narcolepsy.

The chain carries TRBV5-5 and TRBJ1-2; D is perhaps TRBD1 (5 bases). Germline assignment: CDR1 SGHKS and CDR2 YYEKEE (reference sequence). The V end was cut by 1 base, the J end by 3 bases, with 7 bases between. The CDR3 is 13 residues long. The CDR3, as DNA: TGTGCCAGCAGCTTGTCGGGGCACTATGGCTACACCTTC. Its protein is CASSLSGHYGYTF.

J is TRBJ2-7 and V is TRBV7-8; TRBD2 matches at 8 bases. Germline V lookup: CDR1 SGHVS, CDR2 FQNEAQ. Unmatched junction bases numbered 12, after V lost 6 bases and J lost 5 bases. CDR3 length: 15 residues. The DNA of the CDR3 is TGTGCCAGCAGATCCCCGGGGGGGGTAGGCCACGAGCAGTACTTC. This gives the protein CASRSPGGVGHEQYF.

This clone occurred a few times. The genes are TRBV6-6 and TRBJ2-2, with D possibly being TRBD1 (5 bases). Germline-derived CDR1 and CDR2 are MNHNY and SVGAGI (reference sequence). This CDR3 is built from 15 residues. V was clipped by 0 bases and J by 2 bases, with 7 bases between them. The CDR3 region has the DNA TGTGCCAGCAGTTACTCGGGGCACAACACCGGGGAGCTGTTTTTT. This translates into CASSYSGHNTGELFF.

CDR3 protein: CASSYREPLSYEQYF. The CDR3 nucleotides read TGTGCCAGCAGTTACAGGGAGCCGCTCTCCTACGAGCAGTACTTC. The V call is TRBV6-5, the J call TRBJ2-7; possible D gene TRBD2, 5 bases. Germline V gene data show CDR1 as MNHEY and CDR2 as SVGAGI. This CDR3 has 15 residues. Trimming cost V 2 bases and J 0 bases, with 11 bases left between them.

There are a few counts of this clone. The chain recombines TRBV7-7 with TRBJ1-1; TRBD1 is a possible D gene (5 bases). V was trimmed by 5 bases and J by 1 base, leaving 8 bases between them. The CDR3 totals 13 residues. CDR1 is SSHAT, CDR2 FNYEAQ, per germline (reference sequence). CDR3 sequence: CASSLTENTEAFF. The CDR3 nucleotides read TGTGCCAGCAGCCTGACAGAGAACACTGAAGCTTTCTTT.

The V gene is TRBV25-1, the J gene TRBJ1-2; the D is unclear. This CDR3 contains 13 residues. The V end lost 3 bases, the J end lost 7 bases, and 12 bases lay between the germline ends. Germline CDR1 is MGHDK and CDR2 is SYGVNS. The CDR3 is CASSERRGAGYTF. In DNA, the CDR3 is TGTGCCAGCAGTGAGAGGCGTGGCGCTGGCTACACCTTC.

The chain's CDR3 is CASSPNGYYGYTF. The CDR3 bases are TGCGCCAGCAGCCCTAACGGCTACTATGGCTACACCTTC. This rearrangement joins TRBV4-1 to TRBJ1-2; D is uncertain. Trimming took off 4 bases at V and 3 bases at J, with 9 bases between the two ends. The CDR3 sequence is 13 residues long. Germline V CDR1 and CDR2: MGHRA, YSYEKL.

The CDR3 is CASSLVGTSDLETQYF. In nucleotides, the CDR3 is TGCGCCAGCAGCTTGGTAGGGACTAGCGATTTAGAGACCCAGTACTTC. The chain links TRBV5-1 to TRBJ2-5; 10 nucleotides match TRBD2. V trimming: 0 bases; J trimming: 4 bases; junction bases outside the gene matches: 6. Germline V gives CDR1 SGHRS, CDR2 YFSETQ. The CDR3 extends over 16 amino acids.

This clone was detected only a few times. CDR3 bases: TGTGCCAGCAGCCGACAGGGGGTCAATCAGCCCCAGCATTTT. It translates to CASSRQGVNQPQHF. The chain combines TRBV7-6 with TRBJ1-5; 9 bases match TRBD1. The CDR3 runs to 14 residues. V lost 5 bases to trimming and J lost 3 bases; unmatched junction nucleotides: 2. Germline assignment: CDR1 SGHVS and CDR2 FNYEAQ.

The chain carries TRBV2 and TRBJ1-1; 8 bases align to TRBD1. Germline lookup yields CDR1 SNHLY and CDR2 FYNNEI. The V gene end was trimmed by 3 bases and the J gene end by 5 bases; junction bases not matched to a gene: 5. The CDR3 sequence is 14 residues long. The CDR3 reads CASSDRGLGTEAFF. For the CDR3, the DNA is TGTGCCAGCAGTGACAGGGGGCTTGGGACTGAAGCTTTCTTT. Full variable domain (outside the CDR3, taken from reference TRBV2 and TRBJ1-1): EPEVTQTPSHQVTQMGQEVILRCVPISNHLYFYWYRQILGQKVEFLVSFYNNEISEKSEIFDDQFSVERPDGSNFTLKIRSTKLEDSAMYFCASSDRGLGTEAFFGQGTRLTVV.

The CDR3 protein is CASSLRQPGEQYF. CDR3 DNA sequence: TGTGCCAGCAGCTTGAGACAGCCGGGCGAGCAGTACTTC. The genes are TRBV5-4 and TRBJ2-7; possibly TRBD1 for D (5 bases). The germline CDR1 and CDR2 sequences are SGHNT and YYREEE (reference sequence). The CDR3 is 13 residues long. Trimming removed 1 base from V and 6 bases from J, with 11 bases in between.

The V and J genes are TRBV6-5 and TRBJ1-1; D not resolved. The V end lost 4 bases, the J end lost 0 bases, and 12 bases lay between the germline ends. The germline CDR1 and CDR2 sequences are MNHEY and SVGAGI. CDR3 length equals 15 residues. The CDR3 DNA sequence: TGTGCCAGCAGTTCAGGTGCTCGGATGAACACTGAAGCTTTCTTT. Protein: CASSSGARMNTEAFF.

The CDR3 protein is CASSVARSQAETQYF. The CDR3 DNA follows: TGTGCCAGCAGCGTAGCTAGGAGCCAGGCGGAGACCCAGTACTTC. This chain uses TRBV9 with TRBJ2-5, with D uncertain. V was cut by 0 bases and J by 5 bases, with 14 bases left in between. Per the germline V gene, CDR1 is SGDLS and CDR2 is YYNGEE. The length of the CDR3 is 15 residues.

The chain combines TRBV19 with TRBJ2-4; D possibly corresponds to TRBD2 (5 bases). The V gene's germline CDR1 is LNHDA and CDR2 SQIVND (reference sequence). V lost 4 bases, J lost 0 bases, and 19 bases lay in between. The CDR3 sequence is 18 residues long. CDR3: CASSTSPGGGLAKNIQYF. CDR3 coding DNA: TGTGCCAGTAGTACCTCCCCCGGCGGAGGACTAGCCAAAAACATTCAGTACTTC.

This chain uses TRBV4-1 with TRBJ2-5, with 9 positions matching TRBD2. Unmatched junction bases numbered 4, after V lost 0 bases and J lost 5 bases. The germline gives CDR1 MGHRA, CDR2 YSYEKL. The CDR3 covers 15 residues. In DNA form, the CDR3 reads TGCGCCAGCAGCCAAGAAGGCCTAGCGGGGGAGACCCAGTACTTC. Translating it yields CASSQEGLAGETQYF.

V gene TRBV7-9 combines with J gene TRBJ2-1; 11 bases match TRBD1. V gave up 6 bases and J gave up 5 bases; unmatched junction bases: 6. CDR1 is SEHNR, CDR2 FQNEAQ, per germline (reference sequence). There are 15 residues in the CDR3. CDR3 protein: CASSRTGGSDNEQFF. In nucleotides, the CDR3 is TGTGCCAGCAGTCGGACAGGGGGCTCGGACAATGAGCAGTTCTTC.

CDR3: CASKLSTGGTGEQFF. The CDR3 DNA follows: TGTGCCAGCAAATTGTCGACAGGGGGGACGGGGGAGCAGTTCTTC. The genes are TRBV27 and TRBJ2-1; the match to TRBD1 covers 9 bases. In germline, CDR1 is MNHEY, CDR2 SMNVEV (reference sequence). The CDR3 is made up of 15 amino acids. Germline trimming cut 7 bases from V and 10 bases from J; bases unmatched to any gene: 14.

CDR3 protein: CAIRRGQGNTEAFF. The CDR3 coding sequence is TGTGCCATCAGGAGAGGACAGGGGAACACTGAAGCTTTCTTT. V usage is TRBV10-3 and J usage is TRBJ1-1; 8 bases map to TRBD1. From germline, CDR1 is ENHRY and CDR2 SYGVKD. The ends lost 6 bases at V and 1 base at J; junction bases unmatched: 4. The CDR3 covers 14 residues.

The genes are TRBV2 and TRBJ2-3; D is unresolved. Per the germline V gene, CDR1 is SNHLY and CDR2 is FYNNEI. Trimming cost V 1 base and J 4 bases, with 3 bases left between them. The length of the CDR3 is 12 residues. CDR3 DNA: TGTGCCAGCAGTGAAGATGCAGATACGCAGTATTTT. This sequence encodes CASSEDADTQYF. Complete variable domain (other parts from reference TRBV2 and TRBJ2-3): EPEVTQTPSHQVTQMGQEVILRCVPISNHLYFYWYRQILGQKVEFLVSFYNNEISEKSEIFDDQFSVERPDGSNFTLKIRSTKLEDSAMYFCASSEDADTQYFGPGTRLTVL.

Remarks on this clone: The identical CDR3 is also encoded by other nucleotide sequences in the sample. The chain links TRBV7-6 to TRBJ1-1; 8 bases map to TRBD1. The CDR3 consists of 16 residues. Per the germline V gene, CDR1 is SGHVS and CDR2 is FNYEAQ. V shed 1 base and J 4 bases; nucleotides not matched to a gene: 8. For the CDR3, the DNA is TGTGCCAGCAGCTTAGGCCCGGACAGGGTAGGCACTGAAGCTTTCTTT. Its translation is CASSLGPDRVGTEAFF.

The CDR3 is CASSRFQDYGYTF. For the CDR3, the DNA is TGCGCCAGCTCCAGGTTTCAGGACTATGGCTACACCTTC. The V call is TRBV5-1, the J call TRBJ1-2; no clear D gene. The CDR3 runs 13 residues. Trimming pared 7 bases from V and 3 bases from J, leaving 13 bases between. Germline V CDR1 and CDR2: SGHRS, YFSETQ.

This chain uses TRBV27 with TRBJ1-2, with 10 bases lining up with TRBD1. J gave up 4 bases and V 3 bases, and 8 bases lay outside the gene matches. The CDR3 is made up of 16 amino acids. CDR1 is MNHEY and CDR2 is SMNVEV in the germline V gene (reference sequence). Here the CDR3 reads CASSFGGTGDVYGYTF. The CDR3 DNA sequence: TGTGCCAGCAGTTTTGGCGGGACAGGGGATGTCTATGGCTACACCTTC.

The CDR3 region has the DNA TGTGCCAGCAAGGTTCAGGGGGCGGGGGAAAAACTGTTTTTT. It translates to CASKVQGAGEKLFF. The V and J genes are TRBV6-1 and TRBJ1-4; 8 bases agree with TRBD1. Unmatched junction bases numbered 9, after V lost 7 bases and J lost 8 bases. Germline V gene lookup returns CDR1 MNHNS and CDR2 SASEGT. The CDR3 totals 14 residues.

The genes are TRBV5-1 and TRBJ2-3, with a possible D match to TRBD2 (6 bases). V was trimmed by 4 bases and J by 1 base, leaving 13 bases between them. Germline loops: CDR1 SGHRS, CDR2 YFSETQ. This CDR3 spans 15 amino acids. The CDR3, as DNA: TGCGCCAGCAGCGCCGGGACTCATGGCACAGATACGCAGTATTTT. Its protein is CASSAGTHGTDTQYF.

V usage is TRBV6-1 and J usage is TRBJ2-7, with TRBD2 matching over 9 bases. The CDR3 totals 16 residues. Germline V CDR1 and CDR2: MNHNS, SASEGT. The V gene end was trimmed by 2 bases and the J gene end by 0 bases; junction bases not matched to a gene: 5. The DNA for the CDR3 is TGTGCCAGCAGTGAATTTGATAGCGGGAGCTCCTACGAGCAGTACTTC. Protein sequence: CASSEFDSGSSYEQYF.

The rearrangement links TRBV2 to TRBJ2-5; D unresolved. CDR3 size: 13 residues. Trimming left V 3 bases short and J 7 bases short, with 12 bases between. CDR1 is SNHLY and CDR2 is FYNNEI in the germline V gene. CDR3 DNA sequence: TGTGCCAGCAGTGACCGTGCCACCGGGACCCAGTACTTC. As protein: CASSDRATGTQYF.